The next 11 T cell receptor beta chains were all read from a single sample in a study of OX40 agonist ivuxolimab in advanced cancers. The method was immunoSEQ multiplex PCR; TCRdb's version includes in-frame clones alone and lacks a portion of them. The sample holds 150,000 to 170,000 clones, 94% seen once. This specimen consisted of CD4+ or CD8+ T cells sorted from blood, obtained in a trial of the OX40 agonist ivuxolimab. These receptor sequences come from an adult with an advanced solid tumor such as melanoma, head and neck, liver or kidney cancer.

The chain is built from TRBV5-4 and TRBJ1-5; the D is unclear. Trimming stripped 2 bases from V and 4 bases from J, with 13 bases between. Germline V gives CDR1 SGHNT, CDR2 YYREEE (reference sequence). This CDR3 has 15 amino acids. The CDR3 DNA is TGTGCCAGCAGCTTCGCGCCGGGAACGAATCAGCCCCAGCATTTT. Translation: CASSFAPGTNQPQHF.

CDR3 DNA sequence: TGTGCCAGCAGCCCGGACCGCAATGAGCAGTTCTTC. Residues: CASSPDRNEQFF. The chain links TRBV28 to TRBJ2-1, with D unresolved. Germline V lookup: CDR1 MDHEN, CDR2 SYDVKM. Trimming removed 6 bases from V and 6 bases from J, with 9 bases in between. The CDR3 length is 12 residues.

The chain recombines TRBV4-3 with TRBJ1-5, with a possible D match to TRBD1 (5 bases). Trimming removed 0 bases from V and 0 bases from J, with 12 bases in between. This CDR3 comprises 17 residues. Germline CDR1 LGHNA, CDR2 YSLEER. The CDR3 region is CASSQEGRGVSNQPQHF. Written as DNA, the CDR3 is TGCGCCAGCAGCCAAGAGGGGAGAGGGGTTAGCAATCAGCCCCAGCATTTT.

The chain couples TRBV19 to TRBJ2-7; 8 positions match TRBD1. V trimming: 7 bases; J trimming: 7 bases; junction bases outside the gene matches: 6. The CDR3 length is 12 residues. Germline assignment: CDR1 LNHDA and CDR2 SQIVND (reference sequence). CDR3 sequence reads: CASTDRAGEQYF. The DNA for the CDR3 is TGTGCCAGTACGGACAGGGCCGGGGAGCAGTACTTC.

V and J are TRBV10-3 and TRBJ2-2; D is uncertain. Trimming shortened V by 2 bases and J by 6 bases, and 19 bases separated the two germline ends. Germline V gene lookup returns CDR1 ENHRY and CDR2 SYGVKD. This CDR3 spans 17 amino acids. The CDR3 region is CAISELGRSRPAGELFF. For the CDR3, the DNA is TGTGCCATCAGTGAGCTCGGACGGAGTAGGCCAGCCGGGGAGCTGTTTTTT.

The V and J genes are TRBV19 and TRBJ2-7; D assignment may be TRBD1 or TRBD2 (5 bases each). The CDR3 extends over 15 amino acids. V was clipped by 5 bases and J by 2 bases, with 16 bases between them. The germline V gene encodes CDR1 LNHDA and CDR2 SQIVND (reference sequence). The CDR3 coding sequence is TGTGCCAGTAGTCCTGGGACGTCAATGGCCTACGAGCAGTACTTC. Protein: CASSPGTSMAYEQYF. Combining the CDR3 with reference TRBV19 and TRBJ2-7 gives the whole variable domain DGGITQSPKYLFRKEGQNVTLSCEQNLNHDAMYWYRQDPGQGLRLIYYSQIVNDFQKGDIAEGYSVSREKKESFPLTVTSAQKNPTAFYLCASSPGTSMAYEQYFGPGTRLTVT.

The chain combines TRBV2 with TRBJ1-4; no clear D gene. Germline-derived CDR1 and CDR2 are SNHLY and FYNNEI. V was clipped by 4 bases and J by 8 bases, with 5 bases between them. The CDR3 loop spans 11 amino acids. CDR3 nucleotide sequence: TGTGCCAGCAGTGGAGGGGAAAAACTGTTTTTT. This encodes CASSGGEKLFF.

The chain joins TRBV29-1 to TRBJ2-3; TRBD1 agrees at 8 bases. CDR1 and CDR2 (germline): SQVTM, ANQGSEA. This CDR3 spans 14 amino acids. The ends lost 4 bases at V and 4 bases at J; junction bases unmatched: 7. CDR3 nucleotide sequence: TGCAGCGTTGGGTCAGGGGGCGTTTCAGATACGCAGTATTTT. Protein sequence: CSVGSGGVSDTQYF.

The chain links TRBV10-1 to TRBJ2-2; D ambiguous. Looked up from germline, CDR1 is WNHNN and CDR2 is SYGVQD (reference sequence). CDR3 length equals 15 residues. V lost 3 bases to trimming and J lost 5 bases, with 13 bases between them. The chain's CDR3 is CASSDSGVYTGELFF. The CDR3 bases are TGCGCCAGCAGTGATAGTGGGGTGTATACCGGGGAGCTGTTTTTT.

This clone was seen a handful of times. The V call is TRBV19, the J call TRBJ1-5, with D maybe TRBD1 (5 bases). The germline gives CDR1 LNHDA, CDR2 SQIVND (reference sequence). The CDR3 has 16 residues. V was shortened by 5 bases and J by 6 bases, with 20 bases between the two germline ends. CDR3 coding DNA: TGTGCCAGTAGTGGAGGTTGGGGCTCGGGGAGTCAGCCCCAGCATTTT. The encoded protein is CASSGGWGSGSQPQHF.

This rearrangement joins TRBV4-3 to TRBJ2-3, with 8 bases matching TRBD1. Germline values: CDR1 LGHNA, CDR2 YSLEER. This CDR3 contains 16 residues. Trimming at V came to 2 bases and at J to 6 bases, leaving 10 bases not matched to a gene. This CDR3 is CASSQLGQGVKDTQYF. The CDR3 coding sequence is TGCGCCAGCAGCCAATTAGGACAGGGAGTAAAGGATACGCAGTATTTT.